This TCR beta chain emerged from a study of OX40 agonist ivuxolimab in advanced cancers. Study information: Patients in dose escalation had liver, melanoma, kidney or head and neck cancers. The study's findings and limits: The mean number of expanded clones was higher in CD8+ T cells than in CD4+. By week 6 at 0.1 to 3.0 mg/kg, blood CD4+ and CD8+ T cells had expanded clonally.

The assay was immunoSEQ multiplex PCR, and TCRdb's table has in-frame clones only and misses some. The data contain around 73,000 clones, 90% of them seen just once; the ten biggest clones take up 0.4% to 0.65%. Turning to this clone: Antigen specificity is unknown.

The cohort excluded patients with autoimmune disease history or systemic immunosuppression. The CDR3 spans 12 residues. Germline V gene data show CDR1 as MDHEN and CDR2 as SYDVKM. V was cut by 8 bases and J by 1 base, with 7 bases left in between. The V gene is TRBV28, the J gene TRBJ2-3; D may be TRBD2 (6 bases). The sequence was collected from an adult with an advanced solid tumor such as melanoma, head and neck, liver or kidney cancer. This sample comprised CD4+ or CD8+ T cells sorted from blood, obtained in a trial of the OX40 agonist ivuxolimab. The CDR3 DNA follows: TGTGCCAGCTTAGCGGGCACAGATACGCAGTATTTT. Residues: CASLAGTDTQYF.